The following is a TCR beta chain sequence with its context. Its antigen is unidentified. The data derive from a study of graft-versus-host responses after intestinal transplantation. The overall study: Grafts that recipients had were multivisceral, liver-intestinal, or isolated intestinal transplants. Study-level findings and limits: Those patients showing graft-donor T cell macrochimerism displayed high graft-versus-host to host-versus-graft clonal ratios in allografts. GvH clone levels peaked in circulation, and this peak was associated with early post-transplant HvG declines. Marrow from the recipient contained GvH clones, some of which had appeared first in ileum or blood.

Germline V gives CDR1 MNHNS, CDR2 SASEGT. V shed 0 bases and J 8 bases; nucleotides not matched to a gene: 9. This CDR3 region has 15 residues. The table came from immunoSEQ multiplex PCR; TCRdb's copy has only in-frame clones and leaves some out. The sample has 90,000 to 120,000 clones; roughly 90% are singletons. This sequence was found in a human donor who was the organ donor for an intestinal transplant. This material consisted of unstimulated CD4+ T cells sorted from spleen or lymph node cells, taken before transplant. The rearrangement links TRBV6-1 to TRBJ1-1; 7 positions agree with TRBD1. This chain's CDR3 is CASSEAQTGAYEAFF. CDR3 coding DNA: TGTGCCAGCAGTGAAGCGCAAACAGGGGCATACGAAGCTTTCTTT.